The T cell receptor (beta chain) described here comes from a study of monozygotic twins with inflammatory bowel disease (dated by TCRdb to the late 2010s). Some background on the complete study: The full study comprised around 28 monozygotic twin pairs: nine German pairs (four IBD-concordant, five IBD-discordant) and 19 IBD-discordant Danish pairs. Each individual had, on average, about 151 000 unique TCRalpha sequences and 181 000 unique TCRbeta sequences available for analysis. Disease-associated traits were sought mainly through comparisons between IBD patients and their genetically identical healthy co-twins within discordant pairs.

From each donor, a 2.5 ml peripheral blood sample was drawn into PAXgene tubes and stored at -80 degrees C. Without any T cell sorting, total RNA was extracted from whole blood using the PAXgene blood miRNA kit on an automated QIAcube. Peripheral blood from monozygotic twin pairs concordant or discordant for inflammatory bowel disease was subjected to deep TCRalpha and TCRbeta repertoire profiling with unique molecular barcoding. Smoking habits were recorded for all twin pairs, with individuals classified as current, former or never smokers. In the germline V gene (reference sequence), CDR1 corresponds to DFQATT and CDR2 to SNEGSKA. The CDR3, from cysteine to phenylalanine, totals 14 residues. DNA was not recorded. Turning to this clonotype: Its antigen target is currently unknown.

Receptors were amplified or captured by 5' RACE. Preparation of each TCR library used around 3.5 ug of total RNA. For each sample, cDNA synthesis with SMARTScribe reverse transcriptase was split into eight separate reactions. During cDNA synthesis, template switching introduced unique molecular identifiers that contained a 6-nucleotide sample barcode. Amplification of TCRalpha and TCRbeta cDNA involved two nested PCRs of approximately 16 and 10 cycles, and each PCR was followed by bead purification. Before amplification, the cDNA was treated with uracil DNA-glycosylase and purified using the QIAquick PCR purification kit. The second PCR added Illumina TruSeq-compatible adapters along with sample-specific barcodes. TapeStation and Qubit were used to check library quality and concentration, and 5 ng of each library was pooled. Pooled libraries were sequenced on an Illumina HiSeq2500 single-index Rapid Run with 2 x 100 bp reads and custom sequencing primers. The authors processed their data as follows. MiGEC version 1.2.6 was used for UMI-based consensus assembly to correct PCR and sequencing errors. MiXCR version 2.1.1 was used to carry out V(D)J alignment, clonotype assembly and CDR3 extraction. Normalisation of gene usage, clonotype sharing and MAIT/NKT TCR abundance was achieved by analysing the top 1000, 10 000 and 20 000 clonotypes per sample. Diversity was computed as the inverse Simpson index with the vegan R package after downsampling to 27 000 UMIs. Statistical testing used paired Mann-Whitney U tests on the discordant twin pairs and applied Benjamini-Hochberg correction for multiple testing. TCRdb reprocessed the reads and provides one entry for every CDR3 protein sequence; no DNA is given. The V and J calls and clone size are TCRdb's, not the authors'. The record for this sample contains fewer than 400,000 distinct CDR3 sequences. Over 5.5% of the sample comes from the top ten.

Overall results and qualifications from the work: Compared with healthy twins, IBD patients shared fewer clonotypes with other individuals, and the difference was most pronounced in patients with signs of disease activity. The analysis was unable to tell different T cell subtypes apart. Background noise and inter-individual variability may have been introduced into the repertoires by the differing immunosuppressive treatments among patients. No single strong signal or clonotype linked to IBD turned up in the results, so the idea that one exists was not supported. No difference in repertoire similarity was observed between concordant and discordant twins, possibly owing to limited statistical power. IBD patients had lower TCRbeta repertoire diversity, measured by the inverse Simpson index, than their healthy co-twins.

Sequencing was performed on blood. This receptor chain uses TRBV20-1 and TRBJ1-1; the D call from TCRdb, TRBD1, cannot be confirmed without DNA. This clonotype was sampled from a human donor with ulcerative colitis or Crohn's disease, or a healthy co-twin of an affected twin (not recorded which). CDR3 loop: CSARLGGAGTEAFF.